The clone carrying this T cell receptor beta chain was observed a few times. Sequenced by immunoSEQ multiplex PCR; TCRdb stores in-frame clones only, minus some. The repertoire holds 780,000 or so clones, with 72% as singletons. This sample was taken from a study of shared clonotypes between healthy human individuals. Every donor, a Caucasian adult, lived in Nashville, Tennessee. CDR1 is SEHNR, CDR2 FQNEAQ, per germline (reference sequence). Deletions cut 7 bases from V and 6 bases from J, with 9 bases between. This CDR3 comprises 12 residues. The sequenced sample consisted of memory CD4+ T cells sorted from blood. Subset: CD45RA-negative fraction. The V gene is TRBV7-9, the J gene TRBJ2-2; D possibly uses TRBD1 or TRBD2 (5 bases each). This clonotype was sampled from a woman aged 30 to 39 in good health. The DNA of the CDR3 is TGTGCCAGCACCAGGGACGCCGGGGAGCTGTTTTTT. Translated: CASTRDAGELFF.